These T cell receptor beta chains were read from a single sample in a study of blood T cell repertoires in COVID-19. Produced via immunoSEQ multiplex PCR; TCRdb's table is partial and in-frame only. There are approximately 180,000 clones in the sample; about 86% occur only once, and around 12% lies in the top ten. Sequenced: peripheral blood. All receptors derive from a woman in her 70s with COVID-19, enrolled during active disease. Both conserved end residues are part of each CDR3. Each record gives: J gene, clone size, V gene, D gene, CDR3 protein, CDR3 DNA. The D gene is left open where the match is weak. Only some rows state a clone size, as once, few, many or a class for expanded clones.

J: TRBJ1-2
size: -
V: TRBV4-2
D: TRBD1
CDR3: CASSHPRTGYGYTF
DNA: TGTGCCAGCAGCCATCCCCGGACAGGCTATGGCTACACCTTC

J: TRBJ1-4
size: -
V: TRBV6-1
D: TRBD1
CDR3: CASSERGTAAGYSNEKLFF
DNA: TGTGCCAGCAGTGAAAGGGGGACAGCAGCAGGATATTCTAATGAAAAACTGTTTTTT

J: TRBJ1-4
size: -
V: TRBV29-1
D: -
CDR3: CSGQGGLDEKLFF
DNA: TGCAGCGGTCAAGGGGGTTTAGATGAAAAACTGTTTTTT

J: TRBJ1-1
size: -
V: TRBV21-1
D: -
CDR3: CASSKKRRTEAFF
DNA: TGTGCCAGCAGCAAGAAAAGGAGAACTGAAGCTTTCTTT

J: TRBJ1-5
size: -
V: TRBV18
D: -
CDR3: CASSPRGGPPRNQPQHF
DNA: TGTGCCAGCTCACCACGGGGGGGGCCCCCTAGGAATCAGCCCCAGCATTTT

J: TRBJ2-7
size: -
V: TRBV27
D: TRBD1
CDR3: CASARRQGSTYEQYF
DNA: TGTGCCAGCGCCCGGCGACAGGGGTCTACCTACGAGCAGTACTTC

J: TRBJ1-1
size: few
V: TRBV18
D: -
CDR3: CASSLRELSRGMNTEAFF
DNA: TGTGCCAGCTCACTTCGGGAGCTCTCGAGGGGTATGAACACTGAAGCTTTCTTT

J: TRBJ1-1
size: -
V: TRBV2
D: -
CDR3: CASIPQTEAFF
DNA: TGTGCCAGCATTCCCCAAACTGAAGCTTTCTTT

J: TRBJ2-3
size: -
V: TRBV7-2
D: TRBD2
CDR3: CASSPGLVVDTQYF
DNA: TGTGCCAGCAGCCCGGGACTAGTCGTAGATACGCAGTATTTT

J: TRBJ1-1
size: -
V: TRBV27
D: -
CDR3: CASKTSNTEAFF
DNA: TGTGCCAGCAAGACTTCGAACACTGAAGCTTTCTTT

J: TRBJ1-4
size: -
V: TRBV11-2
D: TRBD1
CDR3: CASSLVGTEDEKLFF
DNA: TGTGCCAGCAGCTTAGTCGGGACAGAGGATGAAAAACTGTTTTTT

J: TRBJ2-1
size: -
V: TRBV9
D: -
CDR3: CASSGSGTGVNEQFF
DNA: TGTGCCAGCAGCGGGTCCGGGACGGGAGTGAATGAGCAGTTCTTC

J: TRBJ1-2
size: -
V: TRBV7-9
D: -
CDR3: CASSLLSFGGYTF
DNA: TGTGCCAGCAGCTTACTCTCGTTCGGTGGCTACACCTTC

J: TRBJ2-3
size: few
V: TRBV4-2
D: -
CDR3: CASSQDYREEDTQYF
DNA: TGTGCCAGCAGCCAAGACTACCGAGAGGAAGATACGCAGTATTTT

J: TRBJ1-5
size: few
V: TRBV19
D: TRBD1
CDR3: CASTPTGSGNQPQHF
DNA: TGTGCCAGTACCCCGACAGGGAGCGGCAATCAGCCCCAGCATTTT

J: TRBJ1-2
size: -
V: TRBV30
D: -
CDR3: CAWGHPPGAGYTF
DNA: TGTGCCTGGGGCCACCCCCCAGGGGCGGGCTACACCTTC

J: TRBJ2-7
size: -
V: TRBV6-5
D: -
CDR3: CASSYRDRNDEQYF
DNA: TGTGCCAGCAGTTACCGTGACAGGAACGACGAGCAGTACTTC

J: TRBJ2-3
size: -
V: TRBV3-1/TRBV3-2
D: -
CDR3: CASSQAGAGFKTDTQYF
DNA: TGTGCCAGCAGCCAAGCTGGGGCGGGATTCAAGACAGATACGCAGTATTTT

J: TRBJ1-4
size: -
V: TRBV19
D: TRBD1
CDR3: CASRDRGREKLFF
DNA: TGTGCCTCACGGGACAGGGGTCGCGAAAAACTGTTTTTT

J: TRBJ1-3
size: -
V: TRBV12-3/TRBV12-4
D: -
CDR3: CASSFAIENTIYF
DNA: TGTGCCAGCAGTTTCGCTATCGAAAACACCATATATTTT

J: TRBJ2-3
size: -
V: TRBV7-3
D: -
CDR3: CASSSSGTQDTQYF
DNA: TGTGCCAGCAGCTCCTCCGGGACTCAAGATACGCAGTATTTT

J: TRBJ2-2
size: -
V: TRBV27
D: -
CDR3: CASSLFGGGVGELFF
DNA: TGTGCCAGCAGTTTATTCGGAGGAGGGGTCGGGGAGCTGTTTTTT

J: TRBJ2-5
size: -
V: TRBV11-2
D: -
CDR3: CASSLGREETQYF
DNA: TGTGCCAGCAGCTTAGGCAGGGAAGAGACCCAGTACTTC

J: TRBJ1-2
size: once
V: TRBV4-2
D: -
CDR3: CASSQDWTGYGYTF
DNA: TGTGCCAGCAGCCAAGACTGGACTGGCTATGGCTACACCTTC